The sequence of this T cell receptor (beta chain) was determined in a study of cytomegalovirus exposure and HLA in healthy donors. Overall study results and limits: It was reportedly the case that the classifier diagnosed cytomegalovirus status with high specificity and sensitivity. Rarity characterized most TCR sequences, yet some public TCRs appeared in many donors. Investigators reported 150 to 200 TCR beta chains as tied to cytomegalovirus.

CDR3 size: 8 residues. Germline V gives CDR1 MNHNY, CDR2 SVGAGI (reference sequence). Worth noting for this clone: What it binds is not known. Sequence at one end of the junction differs from germline and may be a read error.

TCRdb's copy holds only in-frame clones and misses some; the assay was immunoSEQ multiplex PCR. The sample lists tens of thousands of clones, 85% to 95% seen once, with 0.65% to 0.7% in the top ten. The sample comprised PBMCs. The receptor was derived from a young man in good health and CMV-seronegative. The chain joins TRBV6-6 to TRBJ1-1; D unclear. The CDR3 region is CASSQLSF. For the CDR3, the DNA is TGTGCCAGCAGTCAACTGAGCTTT.